This TCR beta chain was observed in a study of shared clonotypes between healthy human individuals. Concerning this clone: Different DNA sequences within this sample yield the same CDR3.

Repertoires were generated with immunoSEQ multiplex PCR, while TCRdb's copy carries only in-frame clones and drops some. The data contain about 2.4 million clones, 80% to 95% of them seen just once; the ten biggest clones take up around 0.4%. This CDR3 region has 13 residues. The germline V gene encodes CDR1 SGHTA and CDR2 FQGNSA. The V gene end was trimmed by 1 base and the J gene end by 8 bases; junction bases not matched to a gene: 2. The sequenced material came from naive CD4+ T cells from PBMCs. Subset described: CD45RA+ positively selected. The sequence came from a man between 18 and 35 years old in good health. Some clones in this sample may be carry-over from other donors' samples. This rearrangement joins TRBV7-2 to TRBJ2-1; 7 bases align to TRBD2. CDR3 region: CASSLVGGDEQFF. The CDR3 bases are TGTGCCAGCAGCTTAGTTGGGGGGGATGAGCAGTTCTTC.